The 17 T cell receptor beta chains below all came from one sample that was sequenced in a study of persistence of HIV-infected CD4 T cells. The libraries were made with immunoSEQ version 4 in survey mode. Sequencing was performed with immunoSEQ multiplex PCR; in TCRdb, only in-frame clones are kept and a portion is missing. The table lists 50,000 to 65,000 clones, over 60% of them singletons. No cognate antigen is known for these TCRs. Overlapping HIV-1 Gag 15-mer peptides at roughly 1 ug per peptide per mL were used. Sorted nonresponding memory CD4+ T cells were CD40L-negative, CD69-negative, CD45RO-high. This specimen was CD4+ T cells sorted from PBMCs after roughly 18-hour stimulation, taken from a patient who received antiretroviral therapy. The source is an adult man with HIV who was CMV-seropositive.

This sequence joins TRBV5-8 and TRBJ1-4, with a weak D call TRBD1 (5 bases). V lost 0 bases to trimming and J lost 8 bases, with 23 bases between them. This CDR3 has 18 residues. The germline gives CDR1 SGHTS, CDR2 YDEGEE. CDR3 region: CASSLGRLGASRGEKLFF. CDR3 nucleotides: TGTGCCAGCAGCTTGGGACGGCTAGGAGCCTCAAGGGGCGAAAAACTGTTTTTT.

This clone was counted a few times. This chain uses TRBV10-3 with TRBJ2-7; TRBD2 is a possible D gene (6 bases). V shed 3 bases and J shed 0 bases, with 9 bases lying between them. Germline CDR1 is ENHRY and CDR2 is SYGVKD. The CDR3 has 14 residues. CDR3: CAISDLGSSYEQYF. The CDR3 DNA follows: TGTGCCATCAGTGACCTCGGGAGCTCCTACGAGCAGTACTTC.

This rearrangement joins TRBV7-2 to TRBJ2-2; the match to TRBD1 covers 10 bases. The CDR3 length is 15 residues. V shed 3 bases and J 6 bases; nucleotides not matched to a gene: 4. Germline V CDR1 and CDR2: SGHTA, FQGNSA. CDR3 nucleotide sequence: TGTGCCAGCAGCTTCGGGACAGGGGCGCCCGGGGAGCTGTTTTTT. This translates into CASSFGTGAPGELFF.

This clone was observed a few times. This chain uses TRBV6-5 with TRBJ1-1; tentatively, D is TRBD1 (5 bases). Germline assignment: CDR1 MNHEY and CDR2 SVGAGI. CDR3 length equals 14 residues. V lost 2 bases and J lost 8, with 15 bases in between. CDR3: CASSYNRGGSEAFF. For the CDR3, the DNA is TGTGCCAGCAGTTACAACCGGGGGGGTTCCGAAGCTTTCTTT.

This chain uses TRBV2 with TRBJ2-7; TRBD1 might be the D (5 bases). Per germline, CDR1 SNHLY and CDR2 FYNNEI. This CDR3 region has 12 residues. Trimming pared 4 bases from V and 6 bases from J, leaving 10 bases between. The chain's CDR3 is CASSAQGTEQYF. The CDR3 coding sequence is TGTGCCAGCAGTGCCCAGGGAACCGAGCAGTACTTC. Filled out from reference TRBV2 and TRBJ2-7, the complete variable domain reads EPEVTQTPSHQVTQMGQEVILRCVPISNHLYFYWYRQILGQKVEFLVSFYNNEISEKSEIFDDQFSVERPDGSNFTLKIRSTKLEDSAMYFCASSAQGTEQYFGPGTRLTVT.

This chain joins TRBV14 and TRBJ1-3; perhaps TRBD1 as D (5 bases). Germline values: CDR1 SGHDN, CDR2 FVKESK. The CDR3 runs to 14 residues. The V end was cut by 2 bases, the J end by 1 base, with 6 bases between. CDR3 loop: CASSQQGSGNTIYF. DNA of the CDR3: TGTGCCAGCAGCCAACAGGGTTCTGGAAACACCATATATTTT.

V is TRBV28 and J is TRBJ1-4, with TRBD1 identical over 7 bases. Germline V lookup: CDR1 MDHEN, CDR2 SYDVKM. V trimming: 5 bases; J trimming: 7 bases; junction bases outside the gene matches: 4. The CDR3 is made up of 13 amino acids. In DNA, the CDR3 is TGTGCCAGCAGTCTCACAGGGGTTGAAAAACTGTTTTTT. It specifies CASSLTGVEKLFF.

V is TRBV15 and J is TRBJ1-5; perhaps TRBD1 as D (6 bases). V dropped 2 bases and J dropped 3 bases, with 11 bases sitting between them. The CDR3 totals 15 residues. From germline, CDR1 is LNHNV and CDR2 YYDKDF (reference sequence). The CDR3: CATSRLQGINQPQHF. CDR3 nucleotides: TGTGCCACCAGCAGATTACAGGGAATCAATCAGCCCCAGCATTTT.

The rearrangement uses TRBV2 and TRBJ2-5; TRBD1 matches at 9 bases. This CDR3 spans 13 amino acids. The junction had 1 base not matched to a gene; V was cut back by 7 bases and J by 1 base. CDR1 and CDR2 from the germline V gene are SNHLY and FYNNEI. This CDR3 is CASNRGRQETQYF. The CDR3 DNA reads as TGTGCCAGCAACAGGGGGCGCCAAGAGACCCAGTACTTC.

The CDR3 loop reads CAISRDRLTNYGYTF. The CDR3 DNA sequence: TGTGCCATCAGTAGGGACCGCCTCACTAACTATGGCTACACCTTC. The rearrangement joins TRBV10-3 to TRBJ1-2, with a weak D call TRBD1 (5 bases). There are 15 residues in the CDR3. Per germline, CDR1 ENHRY and CDR2 SYGVKD. V was pared by 5 bases and J by 0 bases, with 13 bases between.

This clone is a singleton in its sample. The rearrangement uses TRBV6-1 and TRBJ1-1; D is unresolved. This CDR3 region has 14 residues. Germline CDR1 is MNHNS and CDR2 is SASEGT. Deletions cut 1 base from V and 0 bases from J, with 6 bases between. The CDR3, as DNA: TGTGCCAGCAGTGAAGGCAACTTGAACACTGAAGCTTTCTTT. This gives the protein CASSEGNLNTEAFF.

This clone was observed once. V usage is TRBV5-1 and J usage is TRBJ1-1; a possible D gene is TRBD1 (5 bases). This CDR3 is built from 11 residues. V was cut by 4 bases and J by 6 bases, with 7 bases left in between. The germline V gene encodes CDR1 SGHRS and CDR2 YFSETQ. CDR3 nucleotide sequence: TGCGCCAGCAGCCGGGGACCTGAAGCTTTCTTT. Translated, it gives CASSRGPEAFF.

The rearrangement links TRBV11-3 to TRBJ2-1, with TRBD1 matching 8 bases. J was trimmed by 6 bases and V by 4 bases; bases with no gene match: 8. There are 15 residues in the CDR3. From germline, CDR1 is SGHNT and CDR2 YENEEA. The CDR3 coding sequence is TGTGCCAGCAGCTCCGGACAGGGAGCGGGCAATGAGCAGTTCTTC. It yields the protein CASSSGQGAGNEQFF.

The V gene is TRBV9, the J gene TRBJ1-1, with 9 bases that match TRBD1. From germline, CDR1 is SGDLS and CDR2 YYNGEE. V was pared by 7 bases and J by 0 bases, with 10 bases of the junction left unmatched. This CDR3 has 16 amino acids. The CDR3 protein is CASGSGTGNLNTEAFF. The CDR3 nucleotides are TGTGCCAGCGGGTCTGGGACAGGGAATTTGAACACTGAAGCTTTCTTT.

This clone was counted only a few times. CDR3 DNA sequence: TGTGCCTCGCGCCTAAAGGGTCCGGGGGAAAAACTGTTTTTT. It encodes CASRLKGPGEKLFF. This sequence joins TRBV19 and TRBJ1-4, with D hard to call. V lost 11 bases to trimming and J lost 8 bases, with 21 bases between them. CDR3 size: 14 residues. CDR1 is LNHDA, CDR2 SQIVND, per germline (reference sequence).

This clone was seen only once. This chain connects TRBV5-5 to TRBJ2-1, with 10 bases aligning to TRBD2. Germline V gene data show CDR1 as SGHKS and CDR2 as YYEKEE (reference sequence). This CDR3 contains 16 residues. Losses at the gene ends were 0 bases for V and 7 bases for J; bases not matched to a gene: 7. CDR3 in DNA: TGTGCCAGCAGCTTGGCCGGCTCTAGCGGGGGTAATGAGCAGTTCTTC. This codes for CASSLAGSSGGNEQFF.

This clone has just one count. This rearrangement joins TRBV6-5 to TRBJ2-3, with D possibly being TRBD1 (6 bases). Germline CDR1 and CDR2: MNHEY and SVGAGI. V lost 2 bases and J 3 bases, leaving 12 bases between the germline ends. The length of the CDR3 is 15 residues. Here the CDR3 reads CASSYEGGTTDTQYF. The CDR3 region has the DNA TGTGCCAGCAGTTACGAAGGGGGAACGACAGATACGCAGTATTTT.